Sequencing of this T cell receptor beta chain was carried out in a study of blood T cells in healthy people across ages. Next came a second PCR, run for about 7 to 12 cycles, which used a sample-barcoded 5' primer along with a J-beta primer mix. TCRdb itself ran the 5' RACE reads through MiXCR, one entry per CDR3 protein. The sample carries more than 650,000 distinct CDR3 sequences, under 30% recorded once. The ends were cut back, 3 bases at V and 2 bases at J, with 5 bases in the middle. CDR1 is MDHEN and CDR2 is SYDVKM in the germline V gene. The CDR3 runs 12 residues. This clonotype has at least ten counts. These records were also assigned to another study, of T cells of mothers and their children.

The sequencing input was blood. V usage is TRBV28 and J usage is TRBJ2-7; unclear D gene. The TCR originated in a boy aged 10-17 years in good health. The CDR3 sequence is CASSLRPYEQYF. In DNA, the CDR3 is TGTGCCAGCAGTTTGCGCCCCTACGAGCAGTACTTC.